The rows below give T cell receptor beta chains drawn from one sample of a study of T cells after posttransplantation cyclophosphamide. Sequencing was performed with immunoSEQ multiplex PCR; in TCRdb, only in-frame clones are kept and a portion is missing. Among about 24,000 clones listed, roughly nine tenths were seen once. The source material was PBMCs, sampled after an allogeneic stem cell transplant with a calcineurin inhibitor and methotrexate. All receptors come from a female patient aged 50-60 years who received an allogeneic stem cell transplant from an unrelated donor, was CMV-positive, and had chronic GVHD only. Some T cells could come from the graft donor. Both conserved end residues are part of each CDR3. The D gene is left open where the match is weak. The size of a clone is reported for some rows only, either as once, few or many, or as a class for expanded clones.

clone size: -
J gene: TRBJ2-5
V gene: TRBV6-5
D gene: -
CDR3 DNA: TGTGCCAGCAGACCCACTTTGAAGCAAGAGACCCAGTACTTC
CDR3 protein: CASRPTLKQETQYF

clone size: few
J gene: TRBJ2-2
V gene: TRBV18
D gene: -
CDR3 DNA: TGTGCCAGCTCACCCGTTTATGTCACCGGGGAGCTGTTTTTT
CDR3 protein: CASSPVYVTGELFF

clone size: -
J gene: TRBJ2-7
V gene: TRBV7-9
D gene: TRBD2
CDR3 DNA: TGTGCCAGCAGCGACGGACTAGCGGGATTCCACTACGAGCAGTACTTC
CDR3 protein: CASSDGLAGFHYEQYF

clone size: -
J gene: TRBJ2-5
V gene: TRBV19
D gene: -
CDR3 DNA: TGTGCCAGTAGTTCTCAACTACAAGAGACCCAGTACTTC
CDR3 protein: CASSSQLQETQYF

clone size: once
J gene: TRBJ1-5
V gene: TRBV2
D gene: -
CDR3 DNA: TGTGCCAGCAGTAGGTCGGGCAAGGACTATCAGCCCCAGCATTTT
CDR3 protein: CASSRSGKDYQPQHF

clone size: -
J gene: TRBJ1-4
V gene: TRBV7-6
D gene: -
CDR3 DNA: TGTGCCAGCAGCCGGTCAACTAATGAAAAACTGTTTTTT
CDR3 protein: CASSRSTNEKLFF

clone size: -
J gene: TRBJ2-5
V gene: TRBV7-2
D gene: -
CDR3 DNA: TGTGCCAGCAGCCTAAGTTGGGCAGCCCAAGAGACCCAGTACTTC
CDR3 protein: CASSLSWAAQETQYF

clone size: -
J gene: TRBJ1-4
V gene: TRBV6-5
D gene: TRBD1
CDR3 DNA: TGTGCCAGCAGACCAATACTTACGACAGGGGATACTTTTTTT
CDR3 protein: CASRPILTTGDTFF

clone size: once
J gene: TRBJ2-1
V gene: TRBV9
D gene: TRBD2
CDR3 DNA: TGTGCCAGCAGCGTAGGTCGGCTAGCGGGTACGAGATCCTACAATGAGCAGTTCTTC
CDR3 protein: CASSVGRLAGTRSYNEQFF

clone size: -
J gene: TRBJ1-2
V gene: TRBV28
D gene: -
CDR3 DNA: TGTGCCAGCAGTCCCCTCGCGGACTATGGCTACACCTTC
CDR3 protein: CASSPLADYGYTF

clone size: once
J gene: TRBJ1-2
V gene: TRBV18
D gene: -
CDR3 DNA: TGTGCCAGCTCACCCCCCGGGGAGGGCTATGGCTACACCTTC
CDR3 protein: CASSPPGEGYGYTF

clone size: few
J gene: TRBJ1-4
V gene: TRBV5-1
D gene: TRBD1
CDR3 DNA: TGCGCCAGCAGCGGAGGAGACAGGGGGAATGAAAAACTGTTTTTT
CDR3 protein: CASSGGDRGNEKLFF

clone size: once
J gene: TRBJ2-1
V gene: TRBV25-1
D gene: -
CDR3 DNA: TGTGCCAGCGAGAGCGGAGTTTTGTACAATGAGCAGTTCTTC
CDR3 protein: CASESGVLYNEQFF

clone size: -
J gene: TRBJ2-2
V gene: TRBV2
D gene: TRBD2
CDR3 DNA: TGTGCCAGCAGACTAGCGGTGAACACCGGGGAGCTGTTTTTT
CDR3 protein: CASRLAVNTGELFF

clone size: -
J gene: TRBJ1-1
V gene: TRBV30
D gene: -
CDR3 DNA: TGTGCCTGGAGCGGGGGGGTGATCGGAAGGGACACTGAAGCTTTCTTT
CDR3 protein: CAWSGGVIGRDTEAFF

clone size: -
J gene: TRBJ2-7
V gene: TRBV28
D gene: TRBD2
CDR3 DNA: TGTGCCAGCAGTTTAGGACTTACTAGCGGGAGCTCATCCTCCTACGAGCAGTACTTC
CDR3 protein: CASSLGLTSGSSSSYEQYF

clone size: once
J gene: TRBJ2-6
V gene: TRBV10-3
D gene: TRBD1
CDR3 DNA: TGTGCCATCAGGCAGGGGGCTGGGGCCAACGTCCTGACTTTC
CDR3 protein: CAIRQGAGANVLTF

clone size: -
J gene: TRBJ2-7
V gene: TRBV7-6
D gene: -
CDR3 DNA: TGTGCCAGCAGCTTAGGCGGTAGGGGAAGGTTTCGAACGATGGACGAGCAGTACTTC
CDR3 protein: CASSLGGRGRFRTMDEQYF

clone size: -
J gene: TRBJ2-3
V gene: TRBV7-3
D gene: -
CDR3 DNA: TGTGCCAGCAGCTTAAACGCAGGGAGGGATACGCAGTATTTT
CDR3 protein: CASSLNAGRDTQYF

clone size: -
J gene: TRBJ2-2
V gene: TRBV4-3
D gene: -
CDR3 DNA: TGCGCCAGCAGCCAAGACCCCGACCGGGACACCGGGGAGCTGTTTTTT
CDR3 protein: CASSQDPDRDTGELFF

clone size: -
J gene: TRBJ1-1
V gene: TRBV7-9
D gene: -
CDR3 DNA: TGTGCCAGCAGCTTAGGGACAGAGAACACTGAAGCTTTCTTT
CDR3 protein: CASSLGTENTEAFF

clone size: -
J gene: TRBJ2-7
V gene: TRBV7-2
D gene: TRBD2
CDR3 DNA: TGTGCCAGCAGCCCCAACGGCGGGGGAGATTACGAGCAGTACTTC
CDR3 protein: CASSPNGGGDYEQYF